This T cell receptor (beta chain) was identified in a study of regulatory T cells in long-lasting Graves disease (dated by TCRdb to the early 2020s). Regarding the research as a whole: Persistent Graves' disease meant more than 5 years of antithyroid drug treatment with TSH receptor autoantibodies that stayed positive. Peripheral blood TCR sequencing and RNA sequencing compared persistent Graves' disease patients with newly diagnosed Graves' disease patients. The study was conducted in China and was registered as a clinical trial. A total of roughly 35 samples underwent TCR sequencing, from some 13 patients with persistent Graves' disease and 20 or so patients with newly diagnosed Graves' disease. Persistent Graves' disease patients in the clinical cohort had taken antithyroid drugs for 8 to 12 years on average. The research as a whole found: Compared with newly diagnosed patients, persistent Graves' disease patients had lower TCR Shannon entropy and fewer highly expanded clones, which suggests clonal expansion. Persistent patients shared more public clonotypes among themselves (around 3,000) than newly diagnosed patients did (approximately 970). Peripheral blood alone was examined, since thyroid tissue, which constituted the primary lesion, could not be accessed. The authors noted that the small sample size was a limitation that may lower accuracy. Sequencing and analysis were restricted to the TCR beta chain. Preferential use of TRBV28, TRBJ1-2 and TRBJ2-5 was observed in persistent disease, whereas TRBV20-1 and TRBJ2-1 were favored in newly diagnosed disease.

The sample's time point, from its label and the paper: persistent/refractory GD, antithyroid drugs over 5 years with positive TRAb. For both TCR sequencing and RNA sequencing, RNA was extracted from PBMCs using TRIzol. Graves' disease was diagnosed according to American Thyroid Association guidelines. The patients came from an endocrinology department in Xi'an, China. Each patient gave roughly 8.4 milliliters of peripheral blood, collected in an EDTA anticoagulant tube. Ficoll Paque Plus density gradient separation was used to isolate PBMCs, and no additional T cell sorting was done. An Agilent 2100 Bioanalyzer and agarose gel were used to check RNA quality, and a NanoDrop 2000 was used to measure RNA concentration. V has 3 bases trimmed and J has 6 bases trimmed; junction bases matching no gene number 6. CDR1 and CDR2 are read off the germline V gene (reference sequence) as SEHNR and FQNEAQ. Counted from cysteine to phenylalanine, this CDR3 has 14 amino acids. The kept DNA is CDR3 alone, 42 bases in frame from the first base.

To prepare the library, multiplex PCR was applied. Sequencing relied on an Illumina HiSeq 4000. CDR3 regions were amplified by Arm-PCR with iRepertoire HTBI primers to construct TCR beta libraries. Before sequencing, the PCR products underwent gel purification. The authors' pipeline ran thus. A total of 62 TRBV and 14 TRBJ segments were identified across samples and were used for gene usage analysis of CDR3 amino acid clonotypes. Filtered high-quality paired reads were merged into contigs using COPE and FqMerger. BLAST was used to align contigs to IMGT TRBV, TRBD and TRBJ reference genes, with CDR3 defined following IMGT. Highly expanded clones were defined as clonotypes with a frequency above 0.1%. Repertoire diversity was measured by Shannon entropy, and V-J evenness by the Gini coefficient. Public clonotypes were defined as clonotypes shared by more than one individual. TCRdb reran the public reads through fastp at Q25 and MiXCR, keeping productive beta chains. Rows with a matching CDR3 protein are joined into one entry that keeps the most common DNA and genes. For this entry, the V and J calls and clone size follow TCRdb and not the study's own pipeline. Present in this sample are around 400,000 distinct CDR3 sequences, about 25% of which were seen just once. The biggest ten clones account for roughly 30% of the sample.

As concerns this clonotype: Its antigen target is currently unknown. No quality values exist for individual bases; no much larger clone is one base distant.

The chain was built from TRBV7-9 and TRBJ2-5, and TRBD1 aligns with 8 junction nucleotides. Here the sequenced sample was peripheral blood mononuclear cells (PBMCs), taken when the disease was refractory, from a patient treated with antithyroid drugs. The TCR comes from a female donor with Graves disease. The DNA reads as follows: TGTGCCAGCAGCTTTGATCGGACAGGGCAGACCCAGTACTTC. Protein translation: CASSFDRTGQTQYF.